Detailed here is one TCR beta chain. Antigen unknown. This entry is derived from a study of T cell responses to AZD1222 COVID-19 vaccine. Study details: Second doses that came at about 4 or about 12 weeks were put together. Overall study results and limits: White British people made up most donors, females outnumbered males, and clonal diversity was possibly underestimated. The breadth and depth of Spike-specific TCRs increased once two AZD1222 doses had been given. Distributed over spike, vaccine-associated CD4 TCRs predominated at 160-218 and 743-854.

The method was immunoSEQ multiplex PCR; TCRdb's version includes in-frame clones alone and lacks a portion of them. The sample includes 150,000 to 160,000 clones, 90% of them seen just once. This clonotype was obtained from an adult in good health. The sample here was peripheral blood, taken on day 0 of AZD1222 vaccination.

CDR3 sequence (DNA): TGCGCCAGCAGCTTGGAGGTTAGCACAGATACGCAGTATTTT. Its translation is CASSLEVSTDTQYF. The chain carries TRBV5-1 and TRBJ2-3; D call uncertain. There are 14 residues in the CDR3. From germline, CDR1 is SGHRS and CDR2 YFSETQ. The V gene lost 0 bases and the J gene lost 0 bases, with 5 bases spanning the gap.